This T cell receptor (beta chain) was obtained from a study of patients and donors after allogeneic stem cell transplantation. TCRdb fed the RT-PCR reads into MiXCR, producing one record per CDR3 protein. Among 900,000 to 1,000,000 distinct CDR3 sequences listed, under 20% were seen once. V lost 5 bases to trimming and J lost 1 base; unmatched junction nucleotides: 3. Germline values: CDR1 SGHAT, CDR2 FQNNGV. The CDR3 is made up of 15 amino acids. The sequence derives from a human donor who was either an allogeneic HSCT recipient or a stem cell or donor lymphocyte infusion donor (not recorded which). It is not recorded whose cells these are; they may come from a transplant donor. The chain employs TRBV11-2 and TRBJ2-2; 8 nucleotides line up with TRBD2. Material: blood, either unsorted or a sorted T cell fraction (not recorded which). The CDR3 is CASSRLAKNTGELFF. The CDR3 DNA follows: TGTGCCAGCAGCCGACTAGCGAAGAACACCGGGGAGCTGTTTTTT.